These 13 T cell receptor beta chains were all obtained from the same sample, sequenced in a study of OX40 agonist ivuxolimab in advanced cancers. The protocol used for the library was the immunoSEQ multiplex PCR assay. This immuneACCESS table, as held by TCRdb, lists in-frame sequences with V and J called but not all clones. Of the missing ones, under half trace to an unresolved V gene in checked studies; the others have no known cause. This sample has roughly 60,000 clones in its table, and 80% to 90% of those were observed once. The top ten hold nearly 0.9% of the sample. Sequenced material: CD4+ or CD8+ T cells sorted from blood, taken in a trial of the OX40 agonist ivuxolimab. These TCRs come from an adult with an advanced solid tumor such as melanoma, head and neck, liver or kidney cancer.

The chain uses TRBV19 and TRBJ2-7; 8 bases are shared with TRBD2. CDR1 is LNHDA and CDR2 is SQIVND in the germline V gene (reference sequence). Trimming removed 5 bases from V and 0 bases from J; junction bases left unmatched: 3. This CDR3 contains 14 residues. CDR3 loop: CASSPGTSSYEQYF. The CDR3 region has the DNA TGTGCCAGTAGTCCCGGGACTAGCTCCTACGAGCAGTACTTC. The full variable domain, its missing parts supplied by reference TRBV19 and TRBJ2-7, is DGGITQSPKYLFRKEGQNVTLSCEQNLNHDAMYWYRQDPGQGLRLIYYSQIVNDFQKGDIAEGYSVSREKKESFPLTVTSAQKNPTAFYLCASSPGTSSYEQYFGPGTRLTVT.

The J gene is TRBJ1-5, the V gene TRBV2; a possible D gene is TRBD1 (6 bases). CDR1 is SNHLY and CDR2 is FYNNEI in the germline V gene. The CDR3 is 13 amino acids. V gave up 6 bases and J gave up 5 bases, with 11 bases separating them. The DNA for the CDR3 is TGTGCCAGCAGACAGGGAGGGTATCAGCCCCAGCATTTT. It is translated as CASRQGGYQPQHF.

The V and J genes are TRBV11-2 and TRBJ2-7, with D perhaps TRBD1 (5 bases). Germline CDR1 SGHAT, CDR2 FQNNGV. The V gene lost 1 base and the J gene lost 2 bases, with 9 bases spanning the gap. CDR3 length: 14 amino acids. The CDR3, as DNA: TGTGCCAGCAGCTTAGGACAGACACCCTACGAGCAGTACTTC. Translation: CASSLGQTPYEQYF.

CDR3 protein: CAISELNSGPYEQYF. In nucleotides, the CDR3 is TGTGCCATCAGTGAGTTGAATAGCGGGCCCTACGAGCAGTACTTC. This rearrangement joins TRBV10-3 to TRBJ2-7; 7 bases agree with TRBD2. V trimming: 1 base; J trimming: 2 bases; junction bases outside the gene matches: 5. This CDR3 contains 15 residues. Per germline, CDR1 ENHRY and CDR2 SYGVKD.

This chain joins TRBV27 and TRBJ1-5; D might be TRBD1 (6 bases). Germline CDR1 MNHEY, CDR2 SMNVEV (reference sequence). The V gene lost 4 bases and the J gene lost 2 bases, with 18 bases spanning the gap. This CDR3 region has 17 residues. CDR3 in DNA: TGTGCCAGCAGTTATAAGCCCCACAACAGGGGCAATCAGCCCCAGCATTTT. It yields the protein CASSYKPHNRGNQPQHF.

V and J are TRBV15 and TRBJ2-3; D is uncertain. This CDR3 contains 14 residues. V lost 2 bases to trimming and J lost 3 bases, with 9 bases between them. CDR1 and CDR2 (germline): LNHNV, YYDKDF (reference sequence). CDR3 bases: TGTGCCACCAGCAGATGGAAGGGAACAGATACGCAGTATTTT. Translated, it gives CATSRWKGTDTQYF.

This clone has a single count. The V and J genes are TRBV6-4 and TRBJ2-1; TRBD2 aligns across 8 bases. Germline CDR1 MRHNA, CDR2 SNTAGT. V trimming: 6 bases; J trimming: 3 bases; junction bases outside the gene matches: 4. This CDR3 has 14 residues. The CDR3 DNA is TGTGCCAGCAGACGGGGGGGCTTCTACAATGAGCAGTTCTTC. It yields the protein CASRRGGFYNEQFF.

This clone was observed a few times. The chain couples TRBV29-1 to TRBJ1-1; a weak D match, TRBD1 (5 bases). Per the germline V gene, CDR1 is SQVTM and CDR2 is ANQGSEA. This CDR3 is built from 16 residues. The V gene lost 7 bases and the J gene lost 0 bases, with 21 bases spanning the gap. Here the CDR3 reads CSGALVGDWMNTEAFF. The CDR3 DNA is TGCAGCGGGGCGTTAGTGGGGGATTGGATGAACACTGAAGCTTTCTTT.

The chain is built from TRBV5-1 and TRBJ1-4, with no clear D. Trimming stripped 1 base from V and 1 base from J, with 11 bases between. The germline V gene encodes CDR1 SGHRS and CDR2 YFSETQ. The CDR3 extends over 16 amino acids. The CDR3 is CASSLRSFGTNEKLFF. The CDR3 DNA is TGCGCCAGCAGCTTGCGATCTTTTGGAACTAATGAAAAACTGTTTTTT.

The chain joins TRBV6-1 to TRBJ1-1, with 9 bases identical to TRBD1. CDR1 and CDR2 from the germline V gene are MNHNS and SASEGT. The junction had 12 bases not matched to a gene; V was cut back by 4 bases and J by 0 bases. This CDR3 comprises 18 residues. The CDR3 DNA sequence: TGTGCCAGCAGTGTACTACAGGGGGCTTTCCCCATGAACACTGAAGCTTTCTTT. Its protein is CASSVLQGAFPMNTEAFF.

The chain couples TRBV10-1 to TRBJ2-2; TRBD1 aligns across 8 bases. V lost 6 bases and J lost 4; bases outside the gene matches: 1. The CDR3 length is 13 residues. Germline V lookup: CDR1 WNHNN, CDR2 SYGVQD (reference sequence). The CDR3 is CASRQGVTGELFF. The CDR3 bases are TGCGCCAGCAGACAGGGGGTCACCGGGGAGCTGTTTTTT.

This sequence joins TRBV5-1 and TRBJ1-4, with 7 positions matching TRBD1. J lost 5 bases, V lost 0 bases, and 4 bases had no gene match. This CDR3 is built from 15 residues. Germline loops: CDR1 SGHRS, CDR2 YFSETQ. CDR3 coding DNA: TGCGCCAGCAGCTTGGCCGCAGGGGGGAATGAAAAACTGTTTTTT. This codes for CASSLAAGGNEKLFF.

The genes are TRBV5-1 and TRBJ2-7; TRBD2 matches 9 bases. CDR1 is SGHRS and CDR2 is YFSETQ in the germline V gene. CDR3 length equals 16 residues. J gave up 4 bases and V 0 bases, and 8 bases lay outside the gene matches. CDR3 nucleotide sequence: TGCGCCAGCAGCTTGGGAGGTAGCGGGGGATGGTACGAGCAGTACTTC. Translation: CASSLGGSGGWYEQYF.